Below, one TCR beta chain is given with its context. The sample originates from a study of blood T cell repertoires in COVID-19. Across the whole study: There were acute and convalescent COVID-19 samples, and they came from the United States, Italy and Spain. In each case, the material was cDNA or gDNA derived from T cells, B-cell-depleted T cells, or PBMCs.

How the authors handled the data: Amplified reference gene primers provided the basis for estimating nucleated cell counts. Profiling relied on immunoSEQ multiplex PCR, and the TCRdb table lists in-frame clones only, not all of them. That table is the source of V, J and clone size, and D and trimming were worked out from the DNA. The data hold 150,000 to 200,000 clones, with 70% to 90% observed a single time. The germline gives CDR1 MNHEY, CDR2 SMNVEV (reference sequence). Losses at the gene ends were 2 bases for V and 4 bases for J; bases not matched to a gene: 3. The CDR3 consists of 15 residues. The rearrangement joins TRBV27 to TRBJ1-5; 9 positions agree with TRBD1. The sequencing sample was made of peripheral blood. This TCR was sampled from a man aged 35-49 years with active or convalescent COVID-19. The CDR3 loop is CASSLGTGSNQPQHF. The CDR3 coding sequence is TGTGCCAGCAGTTTAGGGACAGGGAGTAATCAGCCCCAGCATTTT.